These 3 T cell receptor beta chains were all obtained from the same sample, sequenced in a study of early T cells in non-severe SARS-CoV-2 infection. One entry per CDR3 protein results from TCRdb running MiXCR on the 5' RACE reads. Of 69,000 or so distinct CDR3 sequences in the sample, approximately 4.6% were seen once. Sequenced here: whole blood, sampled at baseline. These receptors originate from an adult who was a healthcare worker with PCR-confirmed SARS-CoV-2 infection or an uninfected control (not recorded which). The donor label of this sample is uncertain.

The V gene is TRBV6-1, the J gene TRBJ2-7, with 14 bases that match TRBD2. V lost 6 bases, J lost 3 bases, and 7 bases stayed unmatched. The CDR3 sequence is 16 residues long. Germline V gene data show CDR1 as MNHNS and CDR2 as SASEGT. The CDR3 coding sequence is TGTGCCAGCAGCCTCGATGGACTAGCGGGGGGCTACGAGCAGTACTTC. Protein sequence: CASSLDGLAGGYEQYF.

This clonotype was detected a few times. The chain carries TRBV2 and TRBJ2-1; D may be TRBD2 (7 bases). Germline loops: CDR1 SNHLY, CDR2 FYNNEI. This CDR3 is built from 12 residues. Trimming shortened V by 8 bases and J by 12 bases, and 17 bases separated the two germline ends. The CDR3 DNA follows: TGTGCCAGCTTCCCGCAGGGGAGGGGGCAGTTCTTC. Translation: CASFPQGRGQFF.

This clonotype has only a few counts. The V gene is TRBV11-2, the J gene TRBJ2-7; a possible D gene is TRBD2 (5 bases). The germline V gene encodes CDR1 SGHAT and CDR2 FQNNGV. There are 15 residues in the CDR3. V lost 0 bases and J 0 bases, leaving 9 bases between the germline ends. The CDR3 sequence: CASSLDPGSSYEQYF. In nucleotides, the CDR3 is TGTGCCAGCAGCTTAGACCCTGGGAGCTCCTACGAGCAGTACTTC.